The entry below gives a single T cell receptor (beta chain) sequence along with its context. Its antigen is unidentified. Germline V gene data show CDR1 as SGHRS and CDR2 as YFSETQ. The CDR3 extends over 14 amino acids. Trimming at V came to 7 bases and at J to 9 bases, leaving 10 bases not matched to a gene. This record comes from a study of identifying expanded T cells in peripheral blood. The study's findings and limits: Variance in clone template counts between approximately two-week samples significantly increased with total template count across all healthy donors.

Collection occurred without any documented infections or immune events in donors. Measured with immunoSEQ multiplex PCR; TCRdb has only the in-frame clones, and not every one. The table includes about 52,000 clones, 82% detected once. The sample comprised blood. This clonotype originated in a person between 18 and 75 years old in good health. The rearrangement links TRBV5-1 to TRBJ2-1; 10 bases map to TRBD2. In nucleotides, the CDR3 is TGCGCCAGCGGCAGACTAGCGGGTGGTATTGAGCAGTTCTTC. This sequence encodes CASGRLAGGIEQFF.